This T cell receptor beta chain stems from a study of T cell responses to AZD1222 COVID-19 vaccine. Study-wide findings and caveats: Reportedly, nearly half of unique spike TCRs recognized epitopes outside B.1.351/B.1.1.7 mutations. Recipients of AZD1222 seropositive at baseline numbered only 6 or 7. Compared with day 0, the breadth and depth of the Spike-specific TCR repertoire rose significantly after two doses of AZD1222. Dominant at 160-218 and 743-854, vaccine-associated CD4 TCRs also spanned spike.

The length of the CDR3 is 15 residues. The ends were cut back, 11 bases at V and 6 bases at J, with 23 bases in the middle. Germline V lookup: CDR1 SNHLY, CDR2 FYNNEI. Assay: immunoSEQ multiplex PCR; the TCRdb copy retains only in-frame clones and omits some. The data contain tens of thousands of clones, roughly 90% of them singletons. For this clone: Its antigen is not identified.

The chain employs TRBV2 and TRBJ2-1; D may be TRBD2 (6 bases). Sequences were derived from peripheral blood, sampled 28 days after the second AZD1222 dose. This TCR came from an adult who received the AZD1222 COVID-19 vaccine. In nucleotides, the CDR3 is TGTGCCTCTTCGGCGGAGGGAGTCTCCACCAATGAGCAGTTCTTC. This sequence encodes CASSAEGVSTNEQFF.